This TCR beta chain was recovered during a study of cytomegalovirus exposure and HLA in healthy donors. Germline V gene lookup returns CDR1 LNHDA and CDR2 SQIVND (reference sequence). Trimming shortened V by 4 bases and J by 1 base, and 4 bases separated the two germline ends. This CDR3 comprises 12 residues. This clone was recorded once. The PCR made use of 60 Vbeta and 13 Jbeta primers. Repertoires were generated with immunoSEQ multiplex PCR, while TCRdb's copy carries only in-frame clones and drops some. The sample consists of around 100,000 clones, less than 75% of them appearing once. The sequence came from a man in his forties in good health and CMV-seropositive. The chain links TRBV19 to TRBJ1-1, with D uncertain. Sequencing input: PBMCs. CDR3 in amino acids: CASSRQNTEAFF. The CDR3 coding sequence is TGTGCCAGTAGTAGACAGAACACTGAAGCTTTCTTT.